What follows describes a single TCR beta chain. This clonotype was observed at least ten times. Its recognized antigen is unknown. Within one base of it there is no much larger clone, and no base qualities were kept. The label giving this sample's treatment or condition can be read as: in vitro stimulation with specific CMV peptide epitopes to enrich CMV-specific T cells. From cysteine to phenylalanine, the CDR3 is 18 amino acids long. Only CDR3 DNA remains: 54 bases, in frame from the first base. Per the germline V gene, MNHEY is the CDR1 and SVGEGT is the CDR2. V and J lose 3 bases and 0 bases, and a span of 18 bases separates them. This record belongs to a study of T cell repertoires in cytomegalovirus infection (dated by TCRdb to the late 2010s). Study-level background: The peptide stimulations were aimed at well-studied HLA-B-restricted epitopes as well as recently identified HLA-C-restricted CMV epitopes, whose presentation resists viral immunomodulation. Because public TCR beta signatures pointed to carriage of CMV infection together with the matching HLA type, the HLA type of each donor mattered for the analysis.

Sequenced using an Illumina HiSeq 1500. Using fastp trimming at Q25 and MiXCR clonotype assembly, TCRdb reanalyzed the public sequencing data and kept in-frame beta chains. Every CDR3 protein is listed once, alongside the most common genes and DNA of its rows. The sample has around 770,000 distinct CDR3 sequences on record, about 27% of them singletons. 10% to 15% of the sample goes to the ten largest clones. Results and caveats for the whole study, not just this receptor: The ex vivo response was dominated by HLA-C-restricted CMV-specific TCR beta clonotypes, and the single most frequent clonotype in two of eight donors was supplied by these HLA-C-restricted clonotypes. Cumulative frequency of public TCR beta family members discriminated carriers of CMV infection plus the relevant HLA type in this cohort and an independent 352-donor cohort.

Source: cultured CD8+ T cells from PBMCs, taken from culture after CMV antigen stimulation. The chain is made from TRBV6-2 or TRBV6-3 and TRBJ2-1, with no D gene named confidently. This sequence was found in a human donor in good health (CMV status not recorded). Some clones in this sample may be carry-over from other donors' samples. The CDR3 amino acid sequence is: CASSYLSDGQSSYNEQFF. The DNA sequence is as follows: TGTGCCAGCAGTTATCTCTCCGACGGCCAAAGCTCCTACAATGAGCAGTTCTTC.